This T cell receptor beta chain was identified in a study of T cell responses to AZD1222 COVID-19 vaccine. To note about this clone: The antigen is not known.

TCRdb keeps only in-frame clones here, not all; method: immunoSEQ multiplex PCR. This sample has approximately 35,000 clones, with 86% found just once. This CDR3 is 14 amino acids long. J lost 7 bases, V lost 4 bases, and 6 bases had no gene match. Germline V CDR1 and CDR2: MDHEN, SYDVKM. Study-wide points: Spike-specific TCR breadth and depth rose after two AZD1222 doses.

The source material was peripheral blood, sampled on day 0 of AZD1222 vaccination. The source is an adult in good health. V and J are TRBV28 and TRBJ2-4; 8 positions match TRBD1. This chain's CDR3 is CASSSGQGSNIQYF. DNA of the CDR3: TGTGCCAGCAGTTCCGGACAGGGCAGTAACATTCAGTACTTC. Using reference TRBV28 and TRBJ2-4 for the parts outside the CDR3, the full variable domain is DVKVTQSSRYLVKRTGEKVFLECVQDMDHENMFWYRQDPGLGLRLIYFSYDVKMKEKGDIPEGYSVSREKKERFSLILESASTNQTSMYLCASSSGQGSNIQYFGAGTRLSVL.